This T cell receptor (beta chain) is from a study of glioma-infiltrating T cells (dated by TCRdb to 2015 to 2016). As for the study more broadly: The study sequenced TCR alpha- and beta-chain repertoires from glioma tissue, from non-neoplastic brain tissue and from matched peripheral blood mononuclear cells. Each tissue-infiltrating repertoire was compared with the same patient's peripheral blood repertoire to measure divergence between tissue and blood T-cell populations. The paired cohort was made up of three low-grade glioma patients, seven to nine primary glioblastoma patients and three non-glioma patients who contributed non-neoplastic brain tissue. The paper's findings and limits, for the study overall: Tissue and blood shared very few CDR3 sequences, a result attributed to high CDR3 diversity and limited sampling. The group comparisons were based on small numbers of patients: three non-neoplastic, three low-grade glioma and roughly eight glioblastoma patients. VJ-independent divergence between tissue and blood was lower than expected in non-neoplastic patients but higher than expected in all gliomas, particularly low-grade gliomas.

As for this clonotype: It lacks a known antigen. No base-level quality is on record; no much larger clone is a single base apart.

The CDR3 covers 14 residues, taking in both the cysteine and the phenylalanine. Only CDR3 DNA remains: 42 bases, in frame from the first base. Trimming removed 7 bases from V and 5 bases from J; the gene matches leave 6 bases unexplained. CDR1 and CDR2 were assigned from the germline V gene as SNHLY and FYNNEI. The iRepertoire nested amplicon-rescue multiplex PCR (arm-PCR) platform was used to amplify TCR alpha and beta CDR3 regions from RNA. One-step reverse transcription and amplification used about 95-400 ng of tissue mRNA or PBMC total RNA as input. Following bead purification, Illumina adapters were added by a secondary multiplex PCR, and the libraries were gel-purified between 200 and 400 bp. Internal 6-nucleotide barcodes were carried by the libraries and were used for demultiplexing. The libraries were sequenced on an Illumina MiSeq using 2x220 or 2x250 nucleotide paired-end reads. As for how the authors treated the data: Paired reads were merged with FLASH 1.2.11 and aligned to the GRCh37 human genome with BWA-MEM before extracting TRA and TRB reads. An IMGT-derived reference of cassette sequences and CDR3 motifs, with pseudogenes included, was used for V and J assignment. Reads were translated in three frames, and productive CDR3s were defined as those with a C...FGXG motif and no stop codons. A clonotype was defined as a unique combination of a V-J cassette pair and a CDR3 amino acid sequence. Reads were filtered by Hamming distance, thresholded by each sample's sequence error rate in mapped regions. TCRdb applied fastp at Q25 and MiXCR to the public reads, then kept only in-frame beta chains. Identical CDR3 protein sequences are pooled into one entry, listed with their most common genes and DNA. V and J calls and clone size were set by TCRdb, not the authors. This sample has about 140,000 distinct CDR3 sequences in its table, and about 39% of those were observed once. Roughly a fifth of the sample rests with the top ten.

The rearranged segments are TRBV2 and TRBJ1-1, with 11 middle bases fitting TRBD1. This sequence was found in a human donor with low-grade glioma or glioblastoma, undergoing nonglioma brain surgery, or in good health (not recorded which). Specimen: glioma tissue, nonneoplastic brain tissue, or PBMCs (not recorded which). The CDR3 amino acid sequence is: CASTGQGAGTEAFF. The DNA reads TGTGCCAGCACCGGACAGGGGGCGGGGACTGAAGCTTTCTTT. Extended through the reference TRBV2 and TRBJ1-1 proteins, this CDR3 yields the full variable domain: EPEVTQTPSHQVTQMGQEVILRCVPISNHLYFYWYRQILGQKVEFLVSFYNNEISEKSEIFDDQFSVERPDGSNFTLKIRSTKLEDSAMYFCASTGQGAGTEAFFGQGTRLTVV.